This T cell receptor beta chain was retrieved from a study of human T cells and chemical hapten exposure. The sample holds a few counts of this clonotype. Germline V gene data show CDR1 as DFQATT and CDR2 as SNEGSKA (reference sequence). V dropped 3 bases and J dropped 4 bases, with 13 bases sitting between them. The CDR3 spans 14 residues. Time point indicated: patch test 1, 2 weeks after DPC sensitization. Sample treatment: therapeutic diphenylcyclopropenone sensitization with weekly scalp DPC. MiXCR, applied by TCRdb to the RACE reads, yields one record per CDR3 protein. The profile shows under 200,000 distinct CDR3 sequences, roughly 15% of them singletons.

This receptor was taken from a woman aged 25-40 years with alopecia areata. Some clones in this sample may be carry-over from other donors' samples. The V and J genes are TRBV20-1 and TRBJ1-5; perhaps TRBD1 as D (5 bases). The input for sequencing was whole blood, taken in connection with sensitization to the hapten diphenylcyclopropenone (DPC). CDR3 sequence: CSARSDRLNQPQHF. CDR3 bases: TGCAGTGCTAGGTCTGACAGACTTAATCAGCCCCAGCATTTT.